This TCR beta chain was found in a study of monozygotic twins with cystic fibrosis. General observations from the study: Monozygotic CF twin pairs shared significantly more nucleotide-identical clonotypes than unrelated CF individuals did. Low clonality (median roughly 0.0087) suggested a mostly naive repertoire. Age, concordance and disease severity did not associate with shared CDR3 numbers.

About this clone: What it recognizes is unknown.

CDR1 and CDR2 from the germline V gene are SGDLS and YYNGEE. V dropped 5 bases and J dropped 8 bases, with 16 bases sitting between them. There are 13 residues in the CDR3. The table came from immunoSEQ multiplex PCR; TCRdb's copy has only in-frame clones and leaves some out. The table has about 36,000 clones, 75% to 95% seen once. What was sequenced was blood. This clonotype originated in a boy aged 2 to 10 with cystic fibrosis. The chain links TRBV9 to TRBJ1-2, with D tentatively TRBD1 (5 bases). The CDR3 protein is CASSETELWGYTF. CDR3 in DNA: TGTGCCAGCAGTGAGACAGAACTTTGGGGCTACACCTTC. The variable domain in full, with the rest retrieved from reference TRBV9 and TRBJ1-2, is DSGVTQTPKHLITATGQRVTLRCSPRSGDLSVYWYQQSLDQGLQFLIQYYNGEERAKGNILERFSAQQFPDLHSELNLSSLELGDSALYFCASSETELWGYTFGSGTRLTVV.